The clone carrying this T cell receptor beta chain appeared a few times. The sample has other DNA sequences that encode this CDR3 too. These data come from a study of radiation and T cells in renal cell carcinoma. Clones were sequenced by immunoSEQ multiplex PCR, and TCRdb holds only the in-frame ones, with some missing. The sample shows 13,000 to 15,000 clones, roughly three fifths of them seen only once. This sample's treatment: treatment-naive control, cytoreductive nephrectomy. The V gene lost 1 base and the J gene lost 2 bases, with 6 bases spanning the gap. The CDR3 contains 13 residues. Per germline, CDR1 SGHRS and CDR2 YFSETQ.

The chain joins TRBV5-1 to TRBJ1-1; no firm D call. This TCR derives from a man in his fifties with renal cell carcinoma. The sample in question was tumor tissue, obtained from a patient whose treatment was nephrectomy without radiotherapy. The CDR3 nucleotides are TGCGCCAGCAGCTTGATCCCCAACACTGAAGCTTTCTTT. Translating it yields CASSLIPNTEAFF.